This record concerns one T cell receptor beta chain sequence. Its specificity is not known. The CDR3 sequence is 13 residues long. V lost 3 bases and J 6 bases, leaving 11 bases between the germline ends. Germline V gene sequence: CDR1 MDHEN, CDR2 SYDVKM. 13 Jbeta primers and 60 Vbeta primers were used for the PCR. TCRdb keeps only in-frame clones here, not all; method: immunoSEQ multiplex PCR. The sample shows about 140,000 clones, 73% of them seen only once. These data are taken from a study of cytomegalovirus exposure and HLA in healthy donors. Study conclusions and caveats: Over 150 TCR beta chains were listed as cytomegalovirus-associated. Presence/absence analyses assumed roughly uniform sequencing depth across donors, which may not hold. Follow-up analysis seemed to connect common viral pathogens with several of the most significant clusters identified. Based on reports, TCR beta sequences accurately predicted HLA-A and HLA-B alleles for most subjects.

Sequencing was carried out using PBMCs. The receptor comes from a middle-aged woman in good health and CMV-seronegative. This chain uses TRBV28 with TRBJ1-2, with D tentatively TRBD1 (5 bases). The chain's CDR3 is CASSFDGTDGYTF. The CDR3 DNA sequence: TGTGCCAGCAGTTTCGACGGGACTGATGGCTACACCTTC.